This passage covers 17 T cell receptor beta chains from one sample sequenced in a study of blood T cell repertoires in COVID-19. Sequencing was performed with immunoSEQ multiplex PCR; in TCRdb, only in-frame clones are kept and a portion is missing. The sample lists approximately 230,000 clones; about 91% were seen once. Sequencing was performed on peripheral blood. The receptor source for this set is a woman in her 30s with COVID-19, enrolled during active disease.

The rearrangement joins TRBV18 to TRBJ1-2; tentative D call: TRBD1 (6 bases). Germline CDR1 and CDR2: KGHSH and LQKENI. V gave up 2 bases and J gave up 4 bases, with 14 bases separating them. The CDR3 contains 15 residues. The CDR3 DNA is TGTGCCAGCTCACCAACCGAGGGGGAGGGCTATGGCTACACCTTC. Translation gives CASSPTEGEGYGYTF.

This chain uses TRBV7-2 with TRBJ2-1; 9 bases map to TRBD2. Germline lookup yields CDR1 SGHTA and CDR2 FQGNSA. CDR3 size: 16 residues. V was pared by 1 base and J by 3 bases, with 4 bases of the junction left unmatched. Here the CDR3 reads CASSLGASGVYNEQFF. In DNA, the CDR3 is TGTGCCAGCAGCTTAGGGGCTAGCGGGGTCTACAATGAGCAGTTCTTC.

The chain is built from TRBV24-1 and TRBJ2-3; TRBD2 agrees at 10 bases. J gave up 10 bases and V 0 bases, and 6 bases lay outside the gene matches. This CDR3 contains 15 residues. Per the germline V gene, CDR1 is KGHDR and CDR2 is SFDVKD. The CDR3 nucleotides are TGTGCCACCAGTGATTTGTCCACTAGCGGGGAGCCGCAGTATTTT. Protein product: CATSDLSTSGEPQYF.

The CDR3 sequence is CASSSRERGTDTQYF. CDR3 nucleotides: TGTGCCAGCAGCTCCCGGGAGAGGGGCACAGATACGCAGTATTTT. The V and J genes are TRBV13 and TRBJ2-3; maybe TRBD2 (6 bases). The CDR3 extends over 15 amino acids. Germline V gene sequence: CDR1 PRHDT, CDR2 FYEKMQ (reference sequence). V was clipped by 4 bases and J by 1 base, with 12 bases between them.

This chain joins TRBV5-1 and TRBJ2-1; TRBD1 matches at 7 bases. Losses at the gene ends were 0 bases for V and 6 bases for J; bases not matched to a gene: 6. The germline V gene has CDR1 SGHRS and CDR2 YFSETQ. The CDR3 is 15 residues long. The CDR3, as DNA: TGCGCCAGCAGCTTGGGACAGGGAGTCGGCAATGAGCAGTTCTTC. Translated, it gives CASSLGQGVGNEQFF.

The chain joins TRBV5-1 to TRBJ1-1; D ambiguous. The germline CDR1 and CDR2 sequences are SGHRS and YFSETQ. V lost 0 bases, J lost 4 bases, and 4 bases lay in between. CDR3 length equals 12 residues. The CDR3 nucleotides are TGCGCCAGCAGCTTGGTCGGCACTGAAGCTTTCTTT. It is translated as CASSLVGTEAFF.

The V gene is TRBV2, the J gene TRBJ2-3, with 13 nucleotides matching TRBD2. Germline CDR1 reads SNHLY; CDR2 reads FYNNEI. This CDR3 is 17 amino acids long. V was pared by 6 bases and J by 1 base, with 7 bases of the junction left unmatched. This CDR3 reads CASSGTSGIGGTDTQYF. The CDR3 region has the DNA TGTGCCAGCAGCGGGACTAGCGGGATTGGGGGCACAGATACGCAGTATTTT.

The chain carries TRBV7-9 and TRBJ1-1; D is uncertain. Germline lookup yields CDR1 SEHNR and CDR2 FQNEAQ (reference sequence). This CDR3 contains 13 residues. The V gene lost 5 bases and the J gene lost 1 base, with 8 bases spanning the gap. In DNA form, the CDR3 reads TGTGCCAGCAGCCTACAGACGAACACTGAAGCTTTCTTT. Translation: CASSLQTNTEAFF. The whole variable domain, filled in from reference TRBV7-9 and TRBJ1-1, reads DTGVSQNPRHKITKRGQNVTFRCDPISEHNRLYWYRQTLGQGPEFLTYFQNEAQLEKSRLLSDRFSAERPKGSFSTLEIQRTEQGDSAMYLCASSLQTNTEAFFGQGTRLTVV.

The gene calls are TRBV5-6 and TRBJ2-5, with 9 bases identical to TRBD1. J gave up 3 bases and V 4 bases, and 1 base lay outside the gene matches. From germline, CDR1 is SGHDT and CDR2 YYEEEE. This CDR3 contains 13 residues. CDR3 coding DNA: TGTGCCAGCAGCAGGACAGGGGAAGAGACCCAGTACTTC. It yields the protein CASSRTGEETQYF.

V is TRBV7-6 and J is TRBJ1-4, with a weak D call TRBD1 (5 bases). The CDR3 has 15 residues. The V and J ends lost 5 bases and 8 bases respectively, with 18 bases between them. Germline V lookup: CDR1 SGHVS, CDR2 FNYEAQ. The CDR3 nucleotides are TGTGCCAGCAGCCCACGCTGGGGCTTAATGGAAAAACTGTTTTTT. Encoded protein: CASSPRWGLMEKLFF.

The chain combines TRBV3-1 (or the pseudogene TRBV3-2) with TRBJ1-1; 7 bases line up with TRBD1. Per germline, CDR1 LGHDT and CDR2 YNNKEL (reference sequence). The trim removed 3 bases at V and 9 bases at J, leaving 7 bases unmatched. The CDR3 totals 13 residues. CDR3 sequence (DNA): TGTGCCAGCAGCCACAGACAGGGTTCGCAAGCTTTCTTT. This sequence encodes CASSHRQGSQAFF.

The J gene is TRBJ1-5, the V gene TRBV2, with 7 bases lining up with TRBD1. The CDR3 has 13 amino acids. Germline V gene lookup returns CDR1 SNHLY and CDR2 FYNNEI. The J segment lost 4 bases and the V segment lost 10 bases, leaving 7 bases of the junction unmatched. The CDR3 spells CAIQGDANQPQHF. CDR3 DNA sequence: TGTGCCATCCAGGGGGACGCTAATCAGCCCCAGCATTTT. The full variable domain, in which reference TRBV2 and TRBJ1-5 provide the parts outside the CDR3, is EPEVTQTPSHQVTQMGQEVILRCVPISNHLYFYWYRQILGQKVEFLVSFYNNEISEKSEIFDDQFSVERPDGSNFTLKIRSTKLEDSAMYFCAIQGDANQPQHFGDGTRLSIL.

V is TRBV7-2 and J is TRBJ1-5; perhaps TRBD1 as D (6 bases). V lost 3 bases and J lost 6, with 9 bases in between. Germline V gene data show CDR1 as SGHTA and CDR2 as FQGNSA. This CDR3 has 13 amino acids. The CDR3 protein is CASSLDSSQPQHF. The CDR3 DNA is TGTGCCAGCAGCTTGGACAGTAGTCAGCCCCAGCATTTT.

This chain connects TRBV7-8 to TRBJ2-5; D uncertain. Germline values: CDR1 SGHVS, CDR2 FQNEAQ. This CDR3 is 11 amino acids long. V shed 3 bases and J shed 5 bases, with 4 bases lying between them. The CDR3, as DNA: TGTGCCAGCAGCTTGAGTGAGACCCAGTACTTC. Encoded protein: CASSLSETQYF.

The chain is built from TRBV11-2 and TRBJ2-1; TRBD1 might be the D (6 bases). The CDR3 has 16 residues. V was trimmed by 8 bases and J by 4 bases, leaving 21 bases between them. In germline, CDR1 is SGHAT, CDR2 FQNNGV. The CDR3 here is CASSFLSGTFYNEQFF. As DNA, the CDR3 is TGTGCCAGCTCCTTCCTCTCCGGGACATTTTACAATGAGCAGTTCTTC.

J is TRBJ2-5 and V is TRBV7-9, with 9 bases aligning to TRBD1. This CDR3 has 16 residues. V was pared by 5 bases and J by 7 bases, with 14 bases of the junction left unmatched. Looked up from germline, CDR1 is SEHNR and CDR2 is FQNEAQ (reference sequence). The CDR3: CASSRSGTGPVGTQYF. The CDR3 DNA reads TGTGCCAGCAGCCGATCCGGGACAGGGCCCGTCGGGACCCAGTACTTC.

This clone was seen once. The chain employs TRBV7-9 and TRBJ2-7; 8 nucleotides align to TRBD1. V was clipped by 6 bases and J by 5 bases; unmatched bases: 12. This CDR3 has 15 residues. In germline, CDR1 is SEHNR, CDR2 FQNEAQ (reference sequence). This chain's CDR3 is CASSSDRGVFDEQYF. The DNA for the CDR3 is TGTGCCAGCAGTTCTGACAGGGGAGTTTTCGACGAGCAGTACTTC.